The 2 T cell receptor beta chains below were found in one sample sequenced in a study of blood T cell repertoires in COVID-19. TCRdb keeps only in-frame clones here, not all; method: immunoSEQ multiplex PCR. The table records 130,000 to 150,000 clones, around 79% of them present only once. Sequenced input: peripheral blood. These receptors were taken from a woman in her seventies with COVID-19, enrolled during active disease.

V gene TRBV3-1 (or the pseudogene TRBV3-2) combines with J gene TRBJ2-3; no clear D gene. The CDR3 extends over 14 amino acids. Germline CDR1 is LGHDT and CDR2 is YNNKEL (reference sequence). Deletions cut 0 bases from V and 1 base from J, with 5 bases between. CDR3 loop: CASSQDPGTDTQYF. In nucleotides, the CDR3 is TGTGCCAGCAGCCAAGATCCGGGCACAGATACGCAGTATTTT.

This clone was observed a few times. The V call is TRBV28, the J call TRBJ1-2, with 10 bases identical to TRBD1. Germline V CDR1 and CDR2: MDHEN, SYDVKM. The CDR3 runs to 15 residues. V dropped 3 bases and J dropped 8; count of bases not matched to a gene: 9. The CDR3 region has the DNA TGTGCCAGCAGTTTCCGGGACAGGGGTATCGGAGGCTACACCTTC. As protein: CASSFRDRGIGGYTF.